Presented here are 9 T cell receptor beta chains from one specimen sequenced in a study of blood T cell repertoires in COVID-19. This table comes from immunoSEQ multiplex PCR, and its TCRdb copy is limited to in-frame clones, with some not included. The repertoire holds some 49,000 clones, with roughly 82% as singletons. Sequencing input: peripheral blood. The receptor source for this set is a woman aged 60-75 years with acute or convalescent COVID-19.

In its sample, this clone was seen a few times. The chain joins TRBV9 to TRBJ2-5; 8 nucleotides align to TRBD2. Looked up from germline, CDR1 is SGDLS and CDR2 is YYNGEE. V was pared by 10 bases and J by 5 bases, with 16 bases of the junction left unmatched. CDR3 length: 15 residues. The CDR3 sequence is CAGRPGRAYPETQYF. CDR3 nucleotide sequence: TGTGCCGGACGCCCCGGGAGGGCCTATCCCGAGACCCAGTACTTC.

This chain joins TRBV27 and TRBJ2-7, with 7 positions matching TRBD2. Germline CDR1 and CDR2: MNHEY and SMNVEV (reference sequence). V lost 6 bases to trimming and J lost 2 bases; unmatched junction nucleotides: 13. The CDR3 covers 16 residues. The CDR3 here is CASSSFLSGITYEQYF. CDR3 nucleotide sequence: TGTGCCAGCAGCTCCTTTTTGAGCGGGATTACCTACGAGCAGTACTTC.

This chain connects TRBV27 to TRBJ1-4, with a tentative D call TRBD1 (6 bases). Germline CDR1 is MNHEY and CDR2 is SMNVEV (reference sequence). The CDR3 sequence is 15 residues long. The V gene lost 7 bases and the J gene lost 8 bases, with 20 bases spanning the gap. The chain's CDR3 is CASKTTGSLGEKLFF. The CDR3 DNA reads TGTGCCAGCAAGACGACAGGAAGTTTGGGGGAAAAACTGTTTTTT.

CDR3 sequence: CASSLATGVEAFF. The DNA for the CDR3 is TGCGCCAGCAGTCTCGCTACAGGGGTTGAAGCTTTCTTT. The chain has TRBV4-1 and TRBJ1-1; 7 nucleotides agree with TRBD1. Germline V gives CDR1 MGHRA, CDR2 YSYEKL. This CDR3 is built from 13 residues. V lost 6 bases, J lost 7 bases, and 8 bases stayed unmatched.

The chain joins TRBV5-1 to TRBJ1-6, with D unresolved. The V gene's germline CDR1 is SGHRS and CDR2 YFSETQ. This CDR3 has 14 residues. V was pared by 7 bases and J by 6 bases, with 14 bases between. CDR3 DNA sequence: TGCGCCAGCCAAACGGGATTCGGTAATTCACCCCTCCACTTT. Protein: CASQTGFGNSPLHF.

V gene TRBV29-1 combines with J gene TRBJ2-7; 9 bases map to TRBD1. CDR1 is SQVTM, CDR2 ANQGSEA, per germline. CDR3 length: 11 amino acids. J was trimmed by 5 bases and V by 6 bases; bases with no gene match: 2. The CDR3, as DNA: TGCAGCGTGGGACAGGGCAACGAGCAGTACTTC. Translated, it gives CSVGQGNEQYF.

The DNA of the CDR3 is TGTGCCAGCAGTTTCATGCCGGGGTTGGGGGGCTACACCTTC. This sequence encodes CASSFMPGLGGYTF. This chain uses TRBV28 with TRBJ1-2, with unresolved D. The germline gives CDR1 MDHEN, CDR2 SYDVKM. Trimming pared 3 bases from V and 8 bases from J, leaving 16 bases between. The CDR3 is made up of 14 amino acids.

This chain uses TRBV11-1 with TRBJ2-5, with 9 bases that match TRBD2. Germline loops: CDR1 SGHAT, CDR2 FQDESV (reference sequence). The CDR3 length is 15 residues. The J segment lost 4 bases and the V segment lost 7 bases, leaving 10 bases of the junction unmatched. Written as DNA, the CDR3 is TGTGCCAGCACCCCTTTTAGCGGGAGAAGAGAGACCCAGTACTTC. It yields the protein CASTPFSGRRETQYF.

The chain joins TRBV6-6 to TRBJ1-1; 7 nucleotides match TRBD1. J lost 1 base, V lost 5 bases, and 10 bases had no gene match. The germline gives CDR1 MNHNY, CDR2 SVGAGI (reference sequence). The CDR3 extends over 16 amino acids. The chain's CDR3 is CASSLPGTAPNTEAFF. In DNA, the CDR3 is TGTGCCAGCAGTCTTCCCGGGACAGCACCGAACACTGAAGCTTTCTTT.